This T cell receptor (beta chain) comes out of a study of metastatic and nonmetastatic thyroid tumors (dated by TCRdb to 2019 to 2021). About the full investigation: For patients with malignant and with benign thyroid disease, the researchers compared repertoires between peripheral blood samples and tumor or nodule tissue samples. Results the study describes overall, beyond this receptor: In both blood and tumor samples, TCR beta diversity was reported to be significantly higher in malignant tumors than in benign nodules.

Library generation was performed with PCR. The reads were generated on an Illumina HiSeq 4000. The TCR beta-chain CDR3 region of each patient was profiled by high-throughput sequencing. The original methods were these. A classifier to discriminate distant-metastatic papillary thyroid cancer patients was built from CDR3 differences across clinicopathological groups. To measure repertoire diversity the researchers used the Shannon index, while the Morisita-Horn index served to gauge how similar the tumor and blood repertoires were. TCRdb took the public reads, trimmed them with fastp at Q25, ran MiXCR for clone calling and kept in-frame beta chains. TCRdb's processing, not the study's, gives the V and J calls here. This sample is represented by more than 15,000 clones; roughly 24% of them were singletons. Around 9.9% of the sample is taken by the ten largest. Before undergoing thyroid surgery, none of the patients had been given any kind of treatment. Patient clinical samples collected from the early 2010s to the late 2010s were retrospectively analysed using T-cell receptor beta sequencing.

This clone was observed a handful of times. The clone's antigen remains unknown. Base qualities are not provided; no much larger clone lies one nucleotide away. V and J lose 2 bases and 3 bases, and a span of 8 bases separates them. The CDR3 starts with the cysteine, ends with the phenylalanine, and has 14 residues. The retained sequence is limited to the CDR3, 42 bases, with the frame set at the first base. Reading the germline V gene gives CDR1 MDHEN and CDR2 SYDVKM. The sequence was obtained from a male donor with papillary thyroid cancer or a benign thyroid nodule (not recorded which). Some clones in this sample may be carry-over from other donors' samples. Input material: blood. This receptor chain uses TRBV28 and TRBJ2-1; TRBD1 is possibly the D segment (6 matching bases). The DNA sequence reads TGTGCCAGCAGTTTAGGGACATACTACAATGAGCAGTTCTTC. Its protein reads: CASSLGTYYNEQFF.